These T cell receptor beta chains were read from a single sample in a study of CD8+ T cells in alopecia areata. Sequencing used immunoSEQ multiplex PCR; TCRdb keeps in-frame clones, though not all of them. The table includes fewer than 250,000 clones, around 62% detected once. This sample comprised CD4+ T cells sorted from blood, obtained at week 0. The origin of the receptors is a human donor with alopecia areata. Each CDR3 is given with its conserved first and last residue. A D gene is named only where the DNA matches it firmly.

j_gene: TRBJ2-4
d_gene: .
v_gene: TRBV2
CDR3aa: CASSLEAGENIQYF

j_gene: TRBJ2-3
d_gene: .
v_gene: TRBV5-1
CDR3aa: CASSGGTAEDTQYF

j_gene: TRBJ2-6
d_gene: TRBD2
v_gene: TRBV9
CDR3aa: CASSVNRTRALGANVLTF

j_gene: TRBJ2-2
d_gene: TRBD1
v_gene: TRBV9
CDR3aa: CASRTGGGTGELFF

j_gene: TRBJ2-3
d_gene: TRBD2
v_gene: TRBV18
CDR3aa: CASSPRSGGSTDTQYF

j_gene: TRBJ2-7
d_gene: .
v_gene: TRBV30
CDR3aa: CAWSTWSSYEQYF

j_gene: TRBJ2-6
d_gene: .
v_gene: TRBV5-1
CDR3aa: CASSLATGSSGANVLTF

j_gene: TRBJ2-7
d_gene: TRBD1
v_gene: TRBV15
CDR3aa: CATSAGQVNYEQYF

j_gene: TRBJ1-6
d_gene: .
v_gene: TRBV9
CDR3aa: CASSTGTVYNSPLHF

j_gene: TRBJ1-6
d_gene: .
v_gene: TRBV6-6
CDR3aa: CASSYSENSPLHF

j_gene: TRBJ1-2
d_gene: .
v_gene: TRBV30
CDR3aa: CAWSVGRGSYGYTF

j_gene: TRBJ1-2
d_gene: .
v_gene: TRBV23-1
CDR3aa: CASSQSTGNGYTF

j_gene: TRBJ2-5
d_gene: .
v_gene: TRBV27
CDR3aa: CASSFTGLETQYF

j_gene: TRBJ1-1
d_gene: .
v_gene: TRBV14
CDR3aa: CASSRALNTEAFF

j_gene: TRBJ1-1
d_gene: TRBD1
v_gene: TRBV29-1
CDR3aa: CSVLRTGYSDTEAFF

j_gene: TRBJ2-7
d_gene: .
v_gene: TRBV30
CDR3aa: CAWSVGLGHQEQYF

j_gene: TRBJ2-7
d_gene: TRBD2
v_gene: TRBV25-1
CDR3aa: CASRLRGAYEQYF

j_gene: TRBJ1-5
d_gene: TRBD1
v_gene: TRBV27
CDR3aa: CASSLRGTGTSNQPQHF

j_gene: TRBJ2-1
d_gene: .
v_gene: TRBV7-3
CDR3aa: CASSLSGTHNEQFF

j_gene: TRBJ1-1
d_gene: .
v_gene: TRBV6-1
CDR3aa: CASSTDRWATEAFF

j_gene: TRBJ2-3
d_gene: .
v_gene: TRBV30
CDR3aa: CAWSWAAATDTQYF

j_gene: TRBJ2-3
d_gene: TRBD2
v_gene: TRBV11-2
CDR3aa: CASSLYLSGRADTQYF

j_gene: TRBJ2-7
d_gene: .
v_gene: TRBV29-1
CDR3aa: CSVEAQGLEQYF

j_gene: TRBJ1-2
d_gene: TRBD1
v_gene: TRBV27
CDR3aa: CASSERQGGGYGYTF

j_gene: TRBJ1-1
d_gene: .
v_gene: TRBV4-1
CDR3aa: CASSRPSQGTEAFF

j_gene: TRBJ1-4
d_gene: .
v_gene: TRBV30
CDR3aa: CAWSVTGRQEKLFF

j_gene: TRBJ2-1
d_gene: .
v_gene: TRBV29-1
CDR3aa: CSVEDGVNEQFF

j_gene: TRBJ2-1
d_gene: .
v_gene: TRBV5-1
CDR3aa: CASSLGGPYNEQFF

j_gene: TRBJ2-3
d_gene: .
v_gene: TRBV6-5
CDR3aa: CASSYSRTAGADTQYF

j_gene: TRBJ1-2
d_gene: .
v_gene: TRBV6-6
CDR3aa: CASSRSANYGYTF